This T cell receptor beta chain comes out of a study of shared clonotypes between healthy human individuals. The protocol was immunoSEQ multiplex PCR, while the TCRdb copy is restricted to in-frame clones and leaves out a portion. The repertoire consists of approximately 2.1 million clones, with about 92% occurring once and the leading ten covering about 0.41%. J lost 5 bases, V lost 0 bases, and 7 bases had no gene match. This CDR3 has 17 amino acids. The germline gives CDR1 KGHSH, CDR2 LQKENI. Sequencing used naive CD4+ T cells from PBMCs. Subset: CD45RA+ positively selected. The receptor was derived from a man younger than 35 in good health. Some clones in this sample may be carry-over from other donors' samples. The V gene is TRBV18, the J gene TRBJ2-5; TRBD2 aligns across 12 bases. CDR3 region: CASSPPTSGSLGETQYF. For the CDR3, the DNA is TGTGCCAGCTCACCACCGACTAGCGGGAGTTTAGGGGAGACCCAGTACTTC.